This TCR beta chain was captured by sequencing in a study of cytomegalovirus exposure and HLA in healthy donors. Researchers ran the PCR with 60 Vbeta and 13 Jbeta primers. The method was immunoSEQ multiplex PCR; TCRdb's version includes in-frame clones alone and lacks a portion of them. This sample has about 92,000 clones, with 84% found just once. V trimming: 5 bases; J trimming: 1 base; junction bases outside the gene matches: 7. From germline, CDR1 is MNHNS and CDR2 SASEGT. The CDR3 loop spans 15 amino acids. About this clone itself: Its target is unknown.

Broader study findings: With further analysis later on, most CMV-associated TCR beta chains appeared HLA-restricted. As was reported, the HLA-A and HLA-B alleles of most subjects were accurately predicted from TCR beta sequences.

This receptor was identified in a woman aged 18-30 years in good health and CMV-seropositive. This chain joins TRBV6-1 and TRBJ2-7, with 8 bases that match TRBD1. Sequencing was carried out using PBMCs. In DNA, the CDR3 is TGTGCCAGCAGTACCCGGGACAGGAGATCCTACGAGCAGTACTTC. Its protein is CASSTRDRRSYEQYF.